What follows describes a single T cell receptor beta chain. Amplification of TCR beta CDR3 regions used RNA as the template. HTBI primers drove first-round RT-PCR of the TCR CDR3. TCRdb fed the multiplex PCR reads into MiXCR, producing one record per CDR3 protein. The table lists 400,000 to 550,000 distinct CDR3 sequences, roughly an eighth of them singletons, with less than 20% in the top ten. V was pared by 4 bases and J by 2 bases, with 15 bases between. CDR3 length: 14 amino acids. Germline-derived CDR1 and CDR2 are DFQATT and SNEGSKA (reference sequence). This specimen belongs to a study of T cells in Graves' hyperthyroidism and ophthalmopathy.

Sequencing used blood. The chain is built from TRBV20-1 and TRBJ2-7; a possible D gene is TRBD1 (6 bases). The TCR was taken from a young woman with Graves' hyperthyroidism. CDR3 coding DNA: TGCAGTGCTACCCGGACAGCCCTTCCCTACGAGCAGTACTTC. Translation gives CSATRTALPYEQYF.